These 3 T cell receptor beta chains share one sample of origin, sequenced in a study of control samples from healthy donors and cancer patients. Measured with immunoSEQ multiplex PCR; TCRdb has only the in-frame clones, and not every one. The sample gives about 85,000 clones, 85% to 90% of which show up once; approximately 7.6% is in the top ten. The source material was blood. The receptor source for this set is a woman aged 55-75 years in good health.

The chain combines TRBV11-2 with TRBJ2-1, with D uncertain. The CDR3 has 13 residues. The germline V and J ends were trimmed by 4 bases and 5 bases, with 9 bases remaining between them. Germline V gives CDR1 SGHAT, CDR2 FQNNGV. The CDR3 here is CASSSYYNNEQFF. In DNA, the CDR3 is TGTGCCAGCAGCTCCTACTACAACAATGAGCAGTTCTTC.

The chain carries TRBV19 and TRBJ1-2; TRBD1 matches at 8 bases. Germline loops: CDR1 LNHDA, CDR2 SQIVND (reference sequence). The CDR3 is 13 residues long. Trimming at V came to 7 bases and at J to 4 bases, leaving 5 bases not matched to a gene. CDR3 DNA: TGTGCCAGTACCAGGGGGCGCGGCTATGGCTACACCTTC. This gives the protein CASTRGRGYGYTF. Together with reference TRBV19 and TRBJ1-2, the CDR3 gives the full variable domain: DGGITQSPKYLFRKEGQNVTLSCEQNLNHDAMYWYRQDPGQGLRLIYYSQIVNDFQKGDIAEGYSVSREKKESFPLTVTSAQKNPTAFYLCASTRGRGYGYTFGSGTRLTVV.

V usage is TRBV5-5 and J usage is TRBJ2-2, with 7 bases aligning to TRBD1. Germline-derived CDR1 and CDR2 are SGHKS and YYEKEE (reference sequence). The CDR3 has 15 amino acids. With V trimmed by 5 bases and J by 3 bases, 7 bases remained unmatched. In nucleotides, the CDR3 is TGTGCCAGCAGTACTACAGGGGTGGACACCGGGGAGCTGTTTTTT. The encoded protein is CASSTTGVDTGELFF.